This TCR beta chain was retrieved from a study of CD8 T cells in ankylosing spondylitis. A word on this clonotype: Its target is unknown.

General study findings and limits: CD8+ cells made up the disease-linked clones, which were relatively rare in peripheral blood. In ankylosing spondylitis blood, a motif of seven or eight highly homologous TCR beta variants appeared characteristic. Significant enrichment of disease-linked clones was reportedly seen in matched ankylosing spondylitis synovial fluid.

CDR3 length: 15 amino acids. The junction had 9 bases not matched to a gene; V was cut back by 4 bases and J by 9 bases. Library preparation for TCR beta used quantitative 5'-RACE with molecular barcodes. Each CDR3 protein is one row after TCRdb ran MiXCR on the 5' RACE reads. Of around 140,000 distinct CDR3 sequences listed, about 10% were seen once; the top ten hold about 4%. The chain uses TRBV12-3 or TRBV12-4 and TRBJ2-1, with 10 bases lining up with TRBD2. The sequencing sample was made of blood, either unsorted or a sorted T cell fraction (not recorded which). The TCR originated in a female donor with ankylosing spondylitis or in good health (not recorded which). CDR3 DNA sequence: TGTGCCAGCAGTTCCACTAGCGGGATCGGGGGTGAGCAGTTCTTC. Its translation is CASSSTSGIGGEQFF.